The 32 T cell receptor beta chains presented below share a single source sample, sequenced in a study of Ad26.COV2.S vaccination and SARS-CoV-2 variants. Clones were read by immunoSEQ multiplex PCR, and TCRdb kept only the in-frame ones, dropping some. This table holds about 400,000 clones, about 89% found once. Treatment here: around 19 received Ad26.COV2.S at low or high dose, single or two shots; a few received placebo; per-sample allocation not given. Day 63 following the first vaccine or placebo injection was when the samples were taken. Here the sequenced sample was peripheral blood, taken in a trial of Ad26.COV2.S vaccine versus placebo. These TCRs come from a person aged 18-60 years who received the Ad26.COV2.S COVID-19 vaccine or a placebo.

The rearrangement joins TRBV2 to TRBJ1-5; D is unresolved. V dropped 3 bases and J dropped 2 bases, with 5 bases sitting between them. Germline V lookup: CDR1 SNHLY, CDR2 FYNNEI. The length of the CDR3 is 13 residues. The CDR3 sequence: CASSDGGNQPQHF. CDR3 sequence (DNA): TGTGCCAGCAGTGATGGGGGCAATCAGCCCCAGCATTTT.

This clone was seen just once. The chain joins TRBV29-1 to TRBJ2-3, with a weak D call TRBD1 (6 bases). This CDR3 is 11 amino acids long. Germline CDR1 reads SQVTM; CDR2 reads ANQGSEA. V was pared by 6 bases and J by 6 bases, with 10 bases between. The CDR3 DNA reads as TGCAGCGTGGGGGCCACGGATACGCAGTATTTT. Residues: CSVGATDTQYF.

The V and J genes are TRBV9 and TRBJ2-3; the D gene could be TRBD1 or TRBD2 (5 bases each). Germline CDR1 and CDR2: SGDLS and YYNGEE. The CDR3 sequence is 15 residues long. The germline V and J ends were trimmed by 4 bases and 3 bases, with 15 bases remaining between them. The CDR3 loop is CASSPEGRNTDTQYF. CDR3 bases: TGTGCCAGCAGCCCAGAGGGGCGAAATACAGATACGCAGTATTTT.

The chain employs TRBV30 and TRBJ2-5, with D possibly being TRBD1 or TRBD2 (6 bases each). V was cut by 5 bases and J by 4 bases, with 17 bases left in between. Germline V gene lookup returns CDR1 GTSNPN and CDR2 SVGIG (reference sequence). There are 14 residues in the CDR3. The CDR3 sequence is CAWAARGAAETQYF. DNA for the CDR3: TGTGCCTGGGCCGCTAGGGGGGCGGCAGAGACCCAGTACTTC.

The chain recombines TRBV29-1 with TRBJ1-3, with 7 bases lining up with TRBD1. CDR1 and CDR2 (germline): SQVTM, ANQGSEA. CDR3 length equals 14 residues. Trimming cost V 6 bases and J 3 bases; bases outside gene matches: 8. The CDR3 nucleotides are TGCAGCGTGGAGACAGGGTCGGGTGGAAACACCATATATTTT. Its translation is CSVETGSGGNTIYF. Looking up the rest from reference TRBV29-1 and TRBJ1-3 gives the full variable domain: SAVISQKPSRDICQRGTSLTIQCQVDSQVTMMFWYRQQPGQSLTLIATANQGSEATYESGFVIDKFPISRPNLTFSTLTVSNMSPEDSSIYLCSVETGSGGNTIYFGEGSWLTVV.

CDR3 sequence: CSVARKGFVETQYF. CDR3 nucleotide sequence: TGCAGCGTTGCAAGGAAAGGGTTTGTGGAGACCCAGTACTTC. The chain recombines TRBV29-1 with TRBJ2-5; D is undetermined. Germline V gene sequence: CDR1 SQVTM, CDR2 ANQGSEA. V was trimmed by 4 bases and J by 5 bases, leaving 17 bases between them. The length of the CDR3 is 14 residues.

V usage is TRBV18 and J usage is TRBJ2-1; 7 bases are shared with TRBD2. This CDR3 has 17 amino acids. V was pared by 3 bases and J by 2 bases, with 10 bases of the junction left unmatched. The V gene's germline CDR1 is KGHSH and CDR2 LQKENI. The CDR3 region is CASSPSVLAVTYNEQFF. The CDR3 nucleotides are TGTGCCAGCTCACCCTCTGTCCTAGCGGTCACCTACAATGAGCAGTTCTTC.

To note about this clone: The same CDR3 is also encoded by other DNA sequences in this sample. The genes are TRBV5-4 and TRBJ2-1; TRBD2 agrees at 11 bases. V dropped 0 bases and J dropped 3; count of bases not matched to a gene: 2. Germline V gene data show CDR1 as SGHNT and CDR2 as YYREEE (reference sequence). The length of the CDR3 is 16 residues. The CDR3 sequence: CASSLGLAGGYNEQFF. The CDR3 nucleotides are TGTGCCAGCAGCTTGGGTCTAGCGGGGGGCTACAATGAGCAGTTCTTC. Using reference TRBV5-4 and TRBJ2-1 for the parts outside the CDR3, the full variable domain is ETGVTQSPTHLIKTRGQQVTLRCSSQSGHNTVSWYQQALGQGPQFIFQYYREEENGRGNFPPRFSGLQFPNYSSELNVNALELDDSALYLCASSLGLAGGYNEQFFGPGTRLTVL.

The J gene is TRBJ1-2, the V gene TRBV11-1; TRBD1 aligns across 7 bases. V trimming: 6 bases; J trimming: 5 bases; junction bases outside the gene matches: 12. The CDR3 is made up of 15 amino acids. The V gene's germline CDR1 is SGHAT and CDR2 FQDESV (reference sequence). The CDR3 is CASSRGSGGIYGYTF. DNA of the CDR3: TGTGCCAGCAGTCGAGGATCAGGGGGGATTTATGGCTACACCTTC.

The chain employs TRBV5-1 and TRBJ2-2; 9 bases map to TRBD2. Germline V gene lookup returns CDR1 SGHRS and CDR2 YFSETQ. The CDR3 is 17 amino acids. V gave up 0 bases and J gave up 1 base; unmatched junction bases: 4. This CDR3 reads CASSLEASGMNTGELFF. The CDR3 DNA reads TGCGCCAGCAGCTTGGAGGCTAGCGGGATGAACACCGGGGAGCTGTTTTTT.

This clone was observed once. The chain is built from TRBV7-3 and TRBJ2-3; 9 bases fit TRBD2. This CDR3 is built from 15 residues. The junction had 2 bases not matched to a gene; V was cut back by 0 bases and J by 4 bases. The V gene's germline CDR1 is SGHTA and CDR2 FQGTGA. In nucleotides, the CDR3 is TGTGCCAGCAGCTTAACTAGCGGGAGCTCAGATACGCAGTATTTT. Amino acid sequence: CASSLTSGSSDTQYF.

The chain has TRBV2 and TRBJ1-1; unclear D gene. CDR1 is SNHLY and CDR2 is FYNNEI in the germline V gene. Trimming left V 6 bases short and J 8 bases short, with 13 bases between. The CDR3 loop spans 12 amino acids. The CDR3 DNA sequence: TGTGCCAGCAGCGATCCGGGCCGAGAAGCTTTCTTT. Its protein is CASSDPGREAFF.

The chain recombines TRBV19 with TRBJ1-2; D gene uncertain. Trimming stripped 6 bases from V and 4 bases from J, with 15 bases between. Per germline, CDR1 LNHDA and CDR2 SQIVND (reference sequence). CDR3 length equals 14 residues. The CDR3 is CASRRPGALYGYTF. CDR3 nucleotide sequence: TGTGCCAGTAGGCGACCGGGAGCCCTCTATGGCTACACCTTC.

The chain links TRBV29-1 to TRBJ2-5; maybe TRBD2 (5 bases). V shed 5 bases and J shed 1 base, with 14 bases lying between them. CDR1 is SQVTM and CDR2 is ANQGSEA in the germline V gene. CDR3 size: 14 residues. The chain's CDR3 is CSVTQEEPQETQYF. CDR3 sequence (DNA): TGCAGCGTTACCCAGGAGGAGCCCCAAGAGACCCAGTACTTC. Complete variable domain (other parts from reference TRBV29-1 and TRBJ2-5): SAVISQKPSRDICQRGTSLTIQCQVDSQVTMMFWYRQQPGQSLTLIATANQGSEATYESGFVIDKFPISRPNLTFSTLTVSNMSPEDSSIYLCSVTQEEPQETQYFGPGTRLLVL.

CDR3 protein: CASSLGGILAQYF. DNA for the CDR3: TGTGCCAGCAGCTTAGGGGGAATCCTGGCCCAGTACTTC. The gene calls are TRBV11-2 and TRBJ2-5, with D unresolved. Germline values: CDR1 SGHAT, CDR2 FQNNGV. The germline V and J ends were trimmed by 1 base and 9 bases, with 12 bases remaining between them. The CDR3 has 13 residues.

This sequence joins TRBV6-4 and TRBJ1-1, with TRBD1 matching 8 bases. The CDR3 has 15 amino acids. Germline-derived CDR1 and CDR2 are MRHNA and SNTAGT. V dropped 5 bases and J dropped 4; count of bases not matched to a gene: 9. The CDR3 loop is CASSSEGTGGTEAFF. CDR3 nucleotide sequence: TGTGCCAGCAGTTCCGAGGGGACAGGAGGCACTGAAGCTTTCTTT.

This sequence joins TRBV9 and TRBJ2-2, with TRBD1 matching 7 bases. The CDR3 spans 15 residues. Germline V lookup: CDR1 SGDLS, CDR2 YYNGEE. V lost 4 bases and J lost 0; bases outside the gene matches: 3. CDR3 sequence: CASSIQGANTGELFF. CDR3 nucleotides: TGTGCCAGCAGCATTCAGGGGGCGAACACCGGGGAGCTGTTTTTT.

This clone was found once. This chain connects TRBV3-1 (or the pseudogene TRBV3-2) to TRBJ1-2, with D hard to call. CDR1 LGHDT and CDR2 YNNKEL come from the germline V gene (reference sequence). The CDR3 sequence is 15 residues long. The V gene lost 4 bases and the J gene lost 4 bases, with 16 bases spanning the gap. The CDR3 reads CASSPDLRTGYGYTF. DNA of the CDR3: TGTGCCAGCAGCCCCGACCTCCGGACGGGCTATGGCTACACCTTC.

The V gene is TRBV3-1 (or the pseudogene TRBV3-2), the J gene TRBJ1-1; D ambiguous. This CDR3 spans 11 amino acids. Per the germline V gene, CDR1 is LGHDT and CDR2 is YNNKEL (reference sequence). V was clipped by 8 bases and J by 6 bases, with 10 bases between them. The DNA of the CDR3 is TGTGCCAGCGGTCTTGAGGCTGAAGCTTTCTTT. This codes for CASGLEAEAFF.

This chain connects TRBV7-2 to TRBJ1-6; TRBD1 matches at 9 bases. The V gene end was trimmed by 0 bases and the J gene end by 9 bases; junction bases not matched to a gene: 6. In germline, CDR1 is SGHTA, CDR2 FQGNSA. The CDR3 is 16 residues long. CDR3 sequence: CASSLATGGMSSPLHF. In DNA form, the CDR3 reads TGTGCCAGCAGCTTAGCGACAGGGGGTATGAGTTCACCCCTCCACTTT.

This clone was seen a few times. The CDR3 protein is CASSVGSTGNTIYF. In DNA, the CDR3 is TGTGCCAGCAGCGTAGGCAGTACTGGAAACACCATATATTTT. This chain connects TRBV9 to TRBJ1-3, with no clear D. The germline V gene has CDR1 SGDLS and CDR2 YYNGEE. Trimming removed 0 bases at V and 2 bases at J, with 6 bases between. There are 14 residues in the CDR3.

The chain combines TRBV28 with TRBJ1-5; possible D gene TRBD1, 6 bases. This CDR3 comprises 16 residues. V dropped 5 bases and J dropped 0 bases, with 14 bases sitting between them. Per the germline V gene, CDR1 is MDHEN and CDR2 is SYDVKM. The DNA for the CDR3 is TGTGCCAGCAGTCTAGAGACAGGATTTAGCAATCAGCCCCAGCATTTT. The encoded protein is CASSLETGFSNQPQHF.

The V gene is TRBV6-5, the J gene TRBJ1-6; the match to TRBD1 covers 7 bases. The CDR3 is 13 residues long. Germline lookup yields CDR1 MNHEY and CDR2 SVGAGI. Germline trimming cut 5 bases from V and 9 bases from J; bases unmatched to any gene: 4. CDR3 protein: CASSTDRASPLHF. CDR3 bases: TGTGCCAGCAGTACCGACAGGGCTTCACCCCTCCACTTT.

This CDR3 reads CASSSSETQYF. The DNA of the CDR3 is TGTGCCAGCAGTTCGTCGGAGACCCAGTACTTC. The V call is TRBV25-1, the J call TRBJ2-5; D unresolved. The CDR3 totals 11 residues. In germline, CDR1 is MGHDK, CDR2 SYGVNS. Trimming took 5 bases from V and 5 from J, leaving 6 bases between them.

This clone has only a few counts. The chain uses TRBV30 and TRBJ2-1; the D is unclear. Germline V gene data show CDR1 as GTSNPN and CDR2 as SVGIG (reference sequence). V gave up 6 bases and J gave up 0 bases, with 12 bases separating them. This CDR3 has 14 amino acids. The CDR3, as DNA: TGTGCCTGCCCCGGTAGCAGCTCCTACAATGAGCAGTTCTTC. This sequence encodes CACPGSSSYNEQFF.

This rearrangement joins TRBV23-1 to TRBJ1-1; a weak D match, TRBD1 (5 bases). TRBV23-1 is given ORF status, its function remaining uncertain. Trimming left V 3 bases short and J 6 bases short, with 14 bases between. The CDR3 is 14 amino acids. The CDR3 coding sequence is TGCGCCAGCAGTCACCAGACCCTGGGGGCTGAAGCTTTCTTT. Residues: CASSHQTLGAEAFF.

The chain combines TRBV12-3 or TRBV12-4 with TRBJ2-7; perhaps TRBD2 as D (5 bases). The CDR3 is 13 residues long. Between the trimmed V and J ends, which lost 3 bases and 3 bases, there was a span of 9 bases. The CDR3 spells CASSFGSFYEQYF. In nucleotides, the CDR3 is TGTGCCAGCAGTTTTGGGAGCTTCTACGAGCAGTACTTC.

The chain joins TRBV5-6 to TRBJ1-1; no reliable D call. V gave up 0 bases and J gave up 8 bases, with 14 bases separating them. The germline V gene has CDR1 SGHDT and CDR2 YYEEEE. This CDR3 comprises 14 residues. CDR3 region: CASSLGQSLREAFF. The CDR3 nucleotides are TGTGCCAGCAGCTTGGGGCAGTCTTTACGCGAAGCTTTCTTT.

Concerning this clone itself: The sample has other DNA sequences that encode this CDR3 too. The chain uses TRBV29-1 and TRBJ2-2; the match to TRBD1 covers 7 bases. The germline gives CDR1 SQVTM, CDR2 ANQGSEA. J lost 1 base, V lost 4 bases, and 3 bases had no gene match. The length of the CDR3 is 14 residues. CDR3 in amino acids: CSVGGGGNTGELFF. CDR3 nucleotides: TGCAGCGTTGGAGGGGGCGGGAACACCGGGGAGCTGTTTTTT.

The rearrangement links TRBV28 to TRBJ1-1, with D unresolved. The CDR3 consists of 13 residues. The germline V gene has CDR1 MDHEN and CDR2 SYDVKM. Trimming took 8 bases from V and 4 from J, leaving 14 bases between them. CDR3 coding DNA: TGTGCCAGCCGCTCGGGGTTGGGCACTGAAGCTTTCTTT. This encodes CASRSGLGTEAFF.

This rearrangement joins TRBV7-2 to TRBJ2-7; maybe TRBD1 (5 bases). The germline CDR1 and CDR2 sequences are SGHTA and FQGNSA. CDR3 length: 16 residues. V shed 5 bases and J shed 1 base, with 18 bases lying between them. As DNA, the CDR3 is TGTGCCAGCAGCCCCAACCGACAGTTCCTGTCCTACGAGCAGTACTTC. It yields the protein CASSPNRQFLSYEQYF.

The V gene is TRBV4-2, the J gene TRBJ1-2; maybe TRBD1 (6 bases). Germline V gene data show CDR1 as LGHNA and CDR2 as YNFKEQ. The CDR3 has 17 residues. The V end lost 2 bases, the J end lost 5 bases, and 21 bases lay between the germline ends. CDR3 bases: TGTGCCAGCAGCCAATCGGCCAAACAGGGTTCCAAGTATGGCTACACCTTC. Translated: CASSQSAKQGSKYGYTF.